The sequence of this T cell receptor (beta chain) was determined in a study of T cells in Graves' hyperthyroidism and ophthalmopathy. Turning to this clonotype: What it recognizes is unknown. Being one base from a much bigger clone, this may be a read error.

This CDR3 has 15 amino acids. General observations from the study: The model made its ophthalmopathy prediction, and onset followed a median roughly 6.5 months later. Most thyroid clonotypes with frequency above 0.001 were detected in blood.

The TCR beta CDR3 regions underwent amplification using RNA transcripts as the source. In the first-round RT-PCR of the TCR CDR3, the HTBI primer set was used. One entry per CDR3 protein results from TCRdb running MiXCR on the multiplex PCR reads. This sample has a few hundred thousand distinct CDR3 sequences, with around 42% found just once. Patients aged 18 to 65 had newly diagnosed hyperthyroidism lasting under 2 months. Clinicians diagnosed patients from clinical symptoms, serum thyroxine and TRAb, thyroid ultrasound and orbital computed tomography. Sequenced sample: peripheral blood or thyroid tissue (not recorded which). This receptor was identified in a woman aged 18-29 years with Graves' hyperthyroidism. The genes are TRBV7-1 and TRBJ2-5, with 12 bases aligning to TRBD1. TRBV7-1 is sorted into the ORF group, with uncertain function. In DNA, the CDR3 is TGCGCCAGCAGCCAGGGGACAGGGGGCCAAGAGGCCCAGTACTTC. Its translation is CASSQGTGGQEAQYF.